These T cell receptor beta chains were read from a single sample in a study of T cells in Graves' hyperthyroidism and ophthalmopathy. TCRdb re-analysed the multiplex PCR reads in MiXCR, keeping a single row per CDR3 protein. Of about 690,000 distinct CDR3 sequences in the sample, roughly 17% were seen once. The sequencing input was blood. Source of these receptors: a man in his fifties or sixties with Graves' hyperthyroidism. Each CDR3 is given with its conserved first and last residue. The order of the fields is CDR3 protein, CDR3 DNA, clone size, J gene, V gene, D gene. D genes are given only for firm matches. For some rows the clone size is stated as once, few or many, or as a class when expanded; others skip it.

cdr3_aa: CASSLVGLSDTQYF; cdr3_nt: TGTGCCAGCAGTTTGGTTGGACTGTCTGATACGCAGTATTTT; clone_size: many; j_call: TRBJ2-3; v_call: TRBV28; d_call: .
cdr3_aa: CASSLPPIEQYF; cdr3_nt: TGTGCCAGCAGCTTGCCCCCGATCGAGCAGTACTTC; clone_size: .; j_call: TRBJ2-7; v_call: TRBV11-2; d_call: .
cdr3_aa: CASSHGQGDNSPLHF; cdr3_nt: TGTGCCAGCAGTCATGGACAGGGTGATAATTCACCCCTCCACTTT; clone_size: many; j_call: TRBJ1-6; v_call: TRBV28; d_call: TRBD1
cdr3_aa: CASSFPDYTEAFF; cdr3_nt: TGTGCCAGCAGTTTCCCGGATTACACTGAAGCTTTCTTT; clone_size: many; j_call: TRBJ1-1; v_call: TRBV28; d_call: .
cdr3_aa: CAWTAGRGSNQPQHF; cdr3_nt: TGTGCCTGGACCGCGGGACGGGGAAGCAATCAGCCCCAGCATTTT; clone_size: few; j_call: TRBJ1-5; v_call: TRBV30; d_call: .
cdr3_aa: CASRPLGGGAYGYTF; cdr3_nt: TGTGCCAGCAGACCCCTCGGAGGGGGGGCGTATGGCTACACCTTC; clone_size: .; j_call: TRBJ1-2; v_call: TRBV6-2/TRBV6-3; d_call: .
cdr3_aa: CASSLVGGGSQPQHF; cdr3_nt: TGTGCCAGCAGCTTAGTTGGGGGAGGGAGTCAGCCCCAGCATTTT; clone_size: many; j_call: TRBJ1-5; v_call: TRBV7-2; d_call: .
cdr3_aa: CASSRIVGHYEQYF; cdr3_nt: TGTGCCAGCAGCCGGATAGTGGGGCACTACGAGCAGTACTTC; clone_size: many; j_call: TRBJ2-7; v_call: TRBV11-2; d_call: .
cdr3_aa: CASSSTQGAFSSEAFF; cdr3_nt: TGTGCCAGCAGTTCCACACAGGGGGCGTTCTCAAGTGAAGCTTTCTTT; clone_size: many; j_call: TRBJ1-1; v_call: TRBV14; d_call: TRBD1
cdr3_aa: CASSLFFNNEQFF; cdr3_nt: TGTGCCAGCAGCTTATTTTTTAACAATGAGCAGTTCTTC; clone_size: few; j_call: TRBJ2-1; v_call: TRBV7-8; d_call: .
cdr3_aa: CSAPGDTEAFF; cdr3_nt: TGCAGTGCTCCAGGGGACACTGAAGCTTTCTTT; clone_size: many; j_call: TRBJ1-1; v_call: TRBV20-1; d_call: .
cdr3_aa: CATSDPALAGGDEQYF; cdr3_nt: TGTGCCACCAGTGACCCGGCCCTAGCGGGAGGGGACGAGCAGTACTTC; clone_size: many; j_call: TRBJ2-7; v_call: TRBV24-1; d_call: TRBD2
cdr3_aa: CASRRGQTSSYEQYF; cdr3_nt: TGTGCCAGCAGGCGGGGACAGACGAGCTCCTACGAGCAGTACTTC; clone_size: many; j_call: TRBJ2-7; v_call: TRBV11-2; d_call: .
cdr3_aa: CAISRGGISSYNEQFF; cdr3_nt: TGTGCCATCAGCCGGGGGGGGATAAGCTCCTACAATGAGCAGTTCTTC; clone_size: .; j_call: TRBJ2-1; v_call: TRBV10-3; d_call: TRBD2
cdr3_aa: CASKILAGGWTGELFF; cdr3_nt: TGTGCCAGCAAAATCCTAGCGGGAGGTTGGACCGGGGAGCTGTTTTTT; clone_size: many; j_call: TRBJ2-2; v_call: TRBV6-1; d_call: TRBD2
cdr3_aa: CATSRDPGELGDTQYF; cdr3_nt: TGTGCCACCAGCAGAGATCCAGGGGAATTGGGAGATACGCAGTATTTT; clone_size: .; j_call: TRBJ2-3; v_call: TRBV15; d_call: .
cdr3_aa: CASSIWARDTEAFF; cdr3_nt: TGTGCCAGTAGTATCTGGGCGCGGGACACTGAAGCTTTCTTT; clone_size: many; j_call: TRBJ1-1; v_call: TRBV19; d_call: .
cdr3_aa: CASRRGQIYGYTF; cdr3_nt: TGTGCCAGCAGACGTGGACAGATCTATGGCTACACCTTC; clone_size: .; j_call: TRBJ1-2; v_call: TRBV28; d_call: .
cdr3_aa: CAAGPGDSNQPQHF; cdr3_nt: TGTGCCGCGGGCCCAGGGGACAGCAATCAGCCCCAGCATTTT; clone_size: few; j_call: TRBJ1-5; v_call: TRBV6-1; d_call: .
cdr3_aa: CASTTLIRGRGGYTF; cdr3_nt: TGTGCCAGCACTACTCTAATCAGGGGGCGCGGCGGCTACACCTTC; clone_size: many; j_call: TRBJ1-2; v_call: TRBV28; d_call: TRBD1
cdr3_aa: CSATRDGTYEQYF; cdr3_nt: TGCAGTGCTACACGGGACGGGACATACGAGCAGTACTTC; clone_size: many; j_call: TRBJ2-7; v_call: TRBV20-1; d_call: .
cdr3_aa: CRAGQGNTEAFF; cdr3_nt: TGCAGGGCGGGACAGGGGAACACTGAAGCTTTCTTT; clone_size: .; j_call: TRBJ1-1; v_call: TRBV20-1; d_call: TRBD1